These T cell receptor beta chains were read from a single sample in a study of cytomegalovirus exposure and HLA in healthy donors. Clones were read by immunoSEQ multiplex PCR, and TCRdb kept only the in-frame ones, dropping some. The repertoire holds about 120,000 clones, with about 10% as singletons. Source material: PBMCs. The receptors originated from a young man in good health and CMV-seronegative. Each CDR3 is given with its conserved first and last residue. The D gene is left open where the match is weak. Size values are once, few and many counts, or a class for expanded clones, and some rows have none.

D,V,J,size,CDR3,DNA
TRBD1,TRBV4-1,TRBJ1-2,few,CASSQGTSRDSGPYGYTF,TGCGCCAGCAGCCAAGGAACTTCCAGGGACAGCGGTCCATATGGCTACACCTTC
-,TRBV6-1,TRBJ1-5,-,CASNTSPQHF,TGTGCCAGCAATACATCACCCCAGCATTTT
-,TRBV10-3,TRBJ2-7,few,CAISRSGQGYGDEQYF,TGTGCCATCAGTCGATCAGGGCAAGGGTACGGCGACGAGCAGTACTTC
TRBD1,TRBV28,TRBJ1-1,-,CASSYPQGNRGMNTEAFF,TGTGCCAGCAGTTATCCCCAGGGAAACAGGGGGATGAACACTGAAGCTTTCTTT
TRBD1,TRBV30,TRBJ1-1,few,CALTHFDRANTEAFF,TGTGCCTTAACACATTTCGACAGGGCGAACACTGAAGCTTTCTTT
TRBD1,TRBV28,TRBJ1-1,few,CASSQQGANTEAFF,TGTGCCAGCAGCCAACAGGGGGCGAACACTGAAGCTTTCTTT
-,TRBV2,TRBJ1-1,-,CASSLQENTEAFF,TGTGCCAGCAGCCTACAGGAGAACACTGAAGCTTTCTTT
-,TRBV2,TRBJ2-7,-,CASKSRGSGSYEQYF,TGTGCCAGCAAGTCCCGTGGGAGCGGCTCCTACGAGCAGTACTTC
-,TRBV18,TRBJ2-3,-,CASSRGDTQYF,TGTGCCAGCTCACGCGGGGATACGCAGTATTTT
-,TRBV16,TRBJ1-6,-,CASSQIGGGNSPLHF,TGTGCCAGCAGCCAAATCGGGGGGGGAAATTCACCCCTCCACTTT
TRBD1,TRBV6-1,TRBJ2-1,-,CASSEGPGTGDHNEQFF,TGTGCCAGCAGTGAAGGCCCCGGGACAGGGGACCACAATGAGCAGTTCTTC
TRBD2,TRBV7-9,TRBJ2-5,few,CASSDSGTLAGVETQYF,TGTGCCAGCAGCGACTCCGGGACCCTAGCGGGGGTGGAGACCCAGTACTTC
-,TRBV7-6,TRBJ2-7,-,CASSLDRDSSEQYF,TGTGCCAGCAGCTTAGACCGGGACTCCTCCGAGCAGTACTTC
-,TRBV9,TRBJ1-6,-,CASSVEADYSPLHF,TGTGCCAGCAGCGTAGAGGCAGACTATTCACCCCTCCACTTT
TRBD1,TRBV6-5,TRBJ2-1,-,CASSYSRTGGGNEQFF,TGTGCCAGCAGTTACTCTCGGACAGGAGGAGGCAATGAGCAGTTCTTC
TRBD2,TRBV27,TRBJ2-4,-,CASSFGGAWAKNIQYF,TGTGCCAGCAGTTTCGGGGGGGCGTGGGCCAAAAACATTCAGTACTTC
-,TRBV2,TRBJ1-2,-,CASSREVNRRYGYTF,TGTGCCAGCAGCCGAGAGGTCAACAGGAGATATGGCTACACCTTC
TRBD1,TRBV5-5,TRBJ2-7,-,CASSLTPGQSGEQYF,TGTGCCAGCAGCTTGACACCGGGACAGTCGGGCGAGCAGTACTTC
-,TRBV5-1,TRBJ1-5,-,CASSLRGTLAEPQHF,TGCGCCAGCAGCTTGCGGGGGACGCTGGCGGAGCCCCAGCATTTT
-,TRBV19,TRBJ1-3,few,CASGVYGGGSGNTIYF,TGTGCCAGTGGTGTGTACGGTGGAGGCTCTGGAAACACCATATATTTT
-,TRBV28,TRBJ2-2,-,CASSPRKELFF,TGTGCCAGCAGTCCCCGTAAGGAGCTGTTTTTT
TRBD2,TRBV28,TRBJ2-7,few,CASRPGLPLEQYF,TGTGCCAGCAGACCGGGACTACCCCTTGAGCAGTACTTC
-,TRBV30,TRBJ1-5,-,CAWSVGFGNQPQHF,TGTGCCTGGAGCGTCGGGTTTGGCAATCAGCCCCAGCATTTT
-,TRBV4-1,TRBJ1-2,-,CASSHLGHLRYGYTF,TGCGCCAGCAGCCACCTCGGCCATCTCAGGTATGGCTACACCTTC
TRBD1,TRBV27,TRBJ1-2,few,CASRPTGGFYGYTF,TGTGCCAGCAGACCTACAGGGGGTTTCTATGGCTACACCTTC
-,TRBV11-3,TRBJ2-1,-,CASSFQGRDNEQFF,TGTGCCAGCAGCTTTCAGGGCAGAGACAATGAGCAGTTCTTC
-,TRBV4-1,TRBJ1-1,few,CASSQGAMNTEAFF,TGCGCCAGCAGCCAAGGCGCGATGAACACTGAAGCTTTCTTT
-,TRBV6-5,TRBJ1-5,few,CASSPLRSYNQPQHF,TGTGCCAGCAGTCCCCTCAGAAGTTACAATCAGCCCCAGCATTTT
-,TRBV10-3,TRBJ2-7,few,CAMTPGLGSYEQYF,TGTGCCATGACACCGGGACTGGGTTCCTACGAGCAGTACTTC
-,TRBV5-1,TRBJ1-1,few,CASSLFYPGGMNTEAFF,TGCGCCAGCAGCCTGTTTTACCCCGGGGGGATGAACACTGAAGCTTTCTTT
TRBD2,TRBV27,TRBJ2-7,-,CASSLGTSGRSPSYEQYF,TGTGCCAGCAGCCTCGGGACTAGCGGGAGGTCCCCCTCCTACGAGCAGTACTTC
TRBD1,TRBV13,TRBJ1-1,-,CASSFLRTGNLNTEAFF,TGTGCCAGCAGCTTCCTAAGGACAGGCAACCTGAACACTGAAGCTTTCTTT
-,TRBV5-5,TRBJ1-1,few,CASSLAAGRITEAFF,TGTGCCAGCAGCTTGGCCGCAGGCCGAATCACTGAAGCTTTCTTT
TRBD1,TRBV27,TRBJ1-2,few,CASSPTPDRAGYTF,TGTGCCAGCAGTCCTACACCGGACAGGGCGGGCTACACCTTC
TRBD1,TRBV5-1,TRBJ2-2,-,CASSGQGGNTGELFF,TGCGCCAGCAGTGGACAGGGGGGTAACACCGGGGAGCTGTTTTTT
-,TRBV19,TRBJ2-7,-,CASSIDLEAGEQYF,TGTGCCAGTAGTATAGATCTAGAGGCAGGGGAGCAGTACTTC
TRBD2,TRBV7-6,TRBJ2-3,-,CASSISSRSSGTTDTQYF,TGTGCCAGCAGCATTTCTTCGAGGAGTAGCGGGACGACAGATACGCAGTATTTT
-,TRBV2,TRBJ1-1,few,CASRFQGRSAEAFF,TGTGCCAGCAGGTTTCAGGGTAGGTCGGCTGAAGCTTTCTTT
-,TRBV6-4,TRBJ2-3,-,CASREGRGASTDTQYF,TGTGCCAGCAGGGAAGGACGGGGGGCCTCCACAGATACGCAGTATTTT
-,TRBV4-1,TRBJ1-5,-,CASSQGAVNQPQHF,TGCGCCAGCAGCCAAGGGGCAGTCAATCAGCCCCAGCATTTT
TRBD2,TRBV13,TRBJ2-1,few,CASSPPLGSLAGAHNEQFF,TGTGCCAGCAGCCCCCCCTTAGGCAGCCTAGCGGGGGCTCACAATGAGCAGTTCTTC
-,TRBV15,TRBJ2-1,-,CATSRALASIHNEQFF,TGTGCCACCAGCAGAGCTTTGGCTAGTATCCACAATGAGCAGTTCTTC
TRBD2,TRBV19,TRBJ2-5,-,CASDRPGGYQETQYF,TGTGCCAGCGATAGGCCCGGGGGGTACCAAGAGACCCAGTACTTC
-,TRBV19,TRBJ1-2,few,CASSILAQGGGYTF,TGTGCCAGTAGTATATTGGCACAGGGTGGTGGCTACACCTTC
-,TRBV28,TRBJ2-7,few,CASSLGEIRYEQYF,TGTGCCAGCAGTTTAGGGGAGATCCGGTACGAGCAGTACTTC
TRBD1,TRBV30,TRBJ1-1,-,CAWNIRGQGNTEAFF,TGTGCCTGGAACATTCGCGGACAGGGTAACACTGAAGCTTTCTTT
TRBD1,TRBV5-1,TRBJ1-1,few,CASSSEGQGRMNTEAFF,TGCGCCAGCAGCTCTGAAGGACAGGGTAGAATGAACACTGAAGCTTTCTTT
-,TRBV28,TRBJ1-4,-,CASSFPSGNEKLFF,TGTGCCAGCAGTTTCCCCTCAGGAAATGAAAAACTGTTTTTT
TRBD2,TRBV7-2,TRBJ2-3,-,CASSKAASGGWDTQYF,TGTGCCAGCAGCAAAGCAGCTAGCGGGGGGTGGGATACGCAGTATTTT
-,TRBV30,TRBJ1-6,few,CAWSGRGPNSPLHF,TGTGCCTGGAGTGGGCGGGGACCTAATTCACCCCTCCACTTT